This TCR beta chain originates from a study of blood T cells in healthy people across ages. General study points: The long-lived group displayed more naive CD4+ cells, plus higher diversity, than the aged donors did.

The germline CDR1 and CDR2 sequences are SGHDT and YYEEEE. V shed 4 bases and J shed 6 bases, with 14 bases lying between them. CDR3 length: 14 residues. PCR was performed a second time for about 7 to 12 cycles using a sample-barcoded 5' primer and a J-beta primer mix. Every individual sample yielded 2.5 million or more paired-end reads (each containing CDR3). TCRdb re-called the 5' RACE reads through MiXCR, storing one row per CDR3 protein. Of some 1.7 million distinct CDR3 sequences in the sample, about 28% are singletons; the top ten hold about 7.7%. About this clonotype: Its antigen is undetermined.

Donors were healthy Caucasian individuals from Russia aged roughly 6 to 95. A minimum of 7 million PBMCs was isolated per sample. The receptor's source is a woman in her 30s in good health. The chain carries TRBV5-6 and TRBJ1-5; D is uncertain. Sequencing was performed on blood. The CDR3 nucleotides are TGTGCCAGCAGCCCCCGCTCCGGATTTCAGCCCCAGCATTTT. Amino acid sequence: CASSPRSGFQPQHF.